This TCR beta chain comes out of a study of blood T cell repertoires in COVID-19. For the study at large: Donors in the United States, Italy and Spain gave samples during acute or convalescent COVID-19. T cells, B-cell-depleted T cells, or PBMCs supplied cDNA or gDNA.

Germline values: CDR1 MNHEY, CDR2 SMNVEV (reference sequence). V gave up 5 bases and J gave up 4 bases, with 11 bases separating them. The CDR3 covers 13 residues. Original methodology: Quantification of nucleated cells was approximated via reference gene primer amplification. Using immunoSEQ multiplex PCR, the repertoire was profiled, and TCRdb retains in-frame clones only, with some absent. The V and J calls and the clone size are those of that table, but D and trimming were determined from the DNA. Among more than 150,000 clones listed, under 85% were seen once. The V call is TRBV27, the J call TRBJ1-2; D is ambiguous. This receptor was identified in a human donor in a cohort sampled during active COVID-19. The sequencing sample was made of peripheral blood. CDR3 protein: CASSPSSLYGYTF. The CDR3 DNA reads TGTGCCAGCAGTCCGAGTTCTCTCTATGGCTACACCTTC.